One and the same sample provided the 15 T cell receptor beta chains below, sequenced in a study of blood T cell repertoires in COVID-19. TCRdb's table, derived via immunoSEQ multiplex PCR, lists solely in-frame clones and lacks some. This repertoire shows 95,000 to 150,000 clones, roughly four fifths found once; its top ten account for about 4.5%. Sequencing input: peripheral blood. Receptors were obtained from a woman aged 65 to 85 with acute or convalescent COVID-19.

J is TRBJ1-1 and V is TRBV4-3; TRBD1 matches at 7 bases. Germline V gene lookup returns CDR1 LGHNA and CDR2 YSLEER. The CDR3 contains 17 residues. V was clipped by 1 base and J by 4 bases; unmatched bases: 12. Here the CDR3 reads CASSQGVASPGGTEAFF. The CDR3 bases are TGCGCCAGCAGCCAAGGTGTGGCCTCGCCAGGGGGCACTGAAGCTTTCTTT.

This clone was recorded only once. The J gene is TRBJ2-7, the V gene TRBV27, with TRBD2 matching over 10 bases. The length of the CDR3 is 13 residues. CDR1 and CDR2 from the germline V gene are MNHEY and SMNVEV (reference sequence). V trimming: 6 bases; J trimming: 3 bases; junction bases outside the gene matches: 2. The CDR3 here is CASSLAGGYEQYV. The DNA of the CDR3 is TGTGCCAGCAGCTTAGCGGGAGGCTACGAGCAGTACGTC.

DNA for the CDR3: TGCGCCAGCAGCTTGGGGGACAGGGATAATGAAAAACTGTTTTTT. Residues: CASSLGDRDNEKLFF. J is TRBJ1-4 and V is TRBV5-1, with 9 bases that match TRBD1. The CDR3 runs 15 residues. With V trimmed by 0 bases and J by 4 bases, 1 base remained unmatched. The germline V gene encodes CDR1 SGHRS and CDR2 YFSETQ.

The chain recombines TRBV13 with TRBJ2-5; 10 bases line up with TRBD2. In germline, CDR1 is PRHDT, CDR2 FYEKMQ (reference sequence). V shed 0 bases, J shed 2 bases, and the junction held 9 bases outside the gene matches. CDR3 size: 18 residues. For the CDR3, the DNA is TGTGCCAGCAGCTTAGGCAGCCGTCTAGCGGGGGATCAAGAGACCCAGTACTTC. Translated: CASSLGSRLAGDQETQYF.

This clone was seen just once. The chain links TRBV19 to TRBJ2-1; D possibly corresponds to TRBD2 (6 bases). Trimming removed 7 bases at V and 9 bases at J, with 10 bases between. Germline V lookup: CDR1 LNHDA, CDR2 SQIVND (reference sequence). CDR3 size: 11 residues. This CDR3 reads CASMRGGEQFF. The CDR3 DNA follows: TGTGCCAGTATGAGGGGAGGTGAGCAGTTCTTC.

The chain carries TRBV6-5 and TRBJ2-2; 11 bases are a match to TRBD1. V dropped 11 bases and J dropped 4; count of bases not matched to a gene: 3. The germline CDR1 and CDR2 sequences are MNHEY and SVGAGI. The CDR3 is 13 residues long. CDR3 residues: CACGQGATGELFF. The DNA of the CDR3 is TGTGCCTGTGGACAGGGGGCCACCGGGGAGCTGTTTTTT.

The V gene is TRBV7-8, the J gene TRBJ2-5; 9 nucleotides line up with TRBD2. Germline assignment: CDR1 SGHVS and CDR2 FQNEAQ. CDR3 length: 15 residues. Losses at the gene ends were 5 bases for V and 4 bases for J; bases not matched to a gene: 8. CDR3 protein: CASSHSGGLVETQYF. CDR3 DNA: TGTGCCAGCAGCCATAGCGGGGGACTGGTAGAGACCCAGTACTTC.

The chain employs TRBV6-6 and TRBJ1-5; 8 nucleotides agree with TRBD1. V shed 7 bases and J 5 bases; nucleotides not matched to a gene: 13. Per germline, CDR1 MNHNY and CDR2 SVGAGI (reference sequence). The CDR3 is made up of 16 amino acids. As DNA, the CDR3 is TGTGCCAGCACCCTCTCCACTGGACAGGGAGATCAGCCCCAGCATTTT. It is translated as CASTLSTGQGDQPQHF.

The V call is TRBV6-5, the J call TRBJ2-5, with 7 bases aligning to TRBD1. With 4 bases clipped from V and 1 base from J, the junction kept 3 bases outside the gene matches. CDR1 is MNHEY, CDR2 SVGAGI, per germline. The CDR3 consists of 14 residues. The CDR3 nucleotides are TGTGCCAGCAGTTTAGGGACAGCCCAAGAGACCCAGTACTTC. Protein: CASSLGTAQETQYF.

This sequence joins TRBV18 and TRBJ1-2; D is ambiguous. This CDR3 spans 13 amino acids. V gave up 2 bases and J gave up 4 bases, with 8 bases separating them. Germline V gene lookup returns CDR1 KGHSH and CDR2 LQKENI. The CDR3 DNA reads as TGTGCCAGCTCACCAGAGGCCGGCTATGGCTACACCTTC. This gives the protein CASSPEAGYGYTF.

The chain recombines TRBV3-1 (or the pseudogene TRBV3-2) with TRBJ1-5, with 7 bases that match TRBD1. CDR1 and CDR2 from the germline V gene are LGHDT and YNNKEL (reference sequence). The CDR3 extends over 17 amino acids. V lost 3 bases to trimming and J lost 0 bases; unmatched junction nucleotides: 8. The CDR3 nucleotides are TGTGCCAGCAGCCATACGGGACAGATCCCTAGCAATCAGCCCCAGCATTTT. Translated, it gives CASSHTGQIPSNQPQHF.

J is TRBJ1-4 and V is TRBV3-1 (or the pseudogene TRBV3-2); 7 bases map to TRBD1. Germline V lookup: CDR1 LGHDT, CDR2 YNNKEL (reference sequence). This CDR3 has 15 residues. V lost 4 bases, J lost 1 base, and 3 bases stayed unmatched. In DNA form, the CDR3 reads TGTGCCAGCAGCCTGACAGGGCGAACTAATGAAAAACTGTTTTTT. It encodes CASSLTGRTNEKLFF.

The chain uses TRBV5-4 and TRBJ2-5; TRBD1 might be the D (5 bases). Germline CDR1 SGHNT, CDR2 YYREEE (reference sequence). This CDR3 spans 14 amino acids. Trimming cost V 0 bases and J 2 bases, with 8 bases left between them. The CDR3 nucleotides read TGTGCCAGCAGCTTGGGGGGCTATCAAGAGACCCAGTACTTC. It yields the protein CASSLGGYQETQYF. Drawing the rest from reference TRBV5-4 and TRBJ2-5, the complete variable domain is ETGVTQSPTHLIKTRGQQVTLRCSSQSGHNTVSWYQQALGQGPQFIFQYYREEENGRGNFPPRFSGLQFPNYSSELNVNALELDDSALYLCASSLGGYQETQYFGPGTRLLVL.

The chain links TRBV2 to TRBJ1-4; D might be TRBD1 (6 bases). Trimming stripped 5 bases from V and 2 bases from J, with 12 bases between. Germline-derived CDR1 and CDR2 are SNHLY and FYNNEI. The CDR3 contains 15 residues. The CDR3 protein is CASSPNRATNEKLFF. CDR3 nucleotides: TGTGCCAGCAGTCCGAACAGGGCCACTAATGAAAAACTGTTTTTT.

The count of this clone is one. The rearrangement links TRBV4-2 to TRBJ2-7; 8 bases align to TRBD1. The germline gives CDR1 LGHNA, CDR2 YNFKEQ. The V segment lost 0 bases and the J segment 3 bases; nucleotides outside the gene matches: 7. The CDR3 spans 16 residues. The DNA of the CDR3 is TGTGCCAGCAGCCAAGAAGCCGGGACAGGAGACTACGAGCAGTACTTC. Translating it yields CASSQEAGTGDYEQYF.